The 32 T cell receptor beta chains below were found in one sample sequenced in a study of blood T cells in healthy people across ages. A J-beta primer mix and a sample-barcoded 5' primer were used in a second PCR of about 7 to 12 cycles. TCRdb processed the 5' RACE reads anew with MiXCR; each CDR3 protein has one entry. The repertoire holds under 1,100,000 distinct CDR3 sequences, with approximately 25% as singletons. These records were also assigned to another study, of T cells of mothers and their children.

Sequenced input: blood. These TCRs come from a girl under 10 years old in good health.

CDR3 sequence (DNA): TGTGCCAGCAGCGATCAGGGTTCCGTCCCTGAAAAACTGTTTTTT. This gives the protein CASSDQGSVPEKLFF. This chain joins TRBV7-9 and TRBJ1-4, with D perhaps matching TRBD1 (5 bases). Trimming pared 5 bases from V and 7 bases from J, leaving 17 bases between. The CDR3 covers 15 residues. Germline V gives CDR1 SEHNR, CDR2 FQNEAQ (reference sequence).

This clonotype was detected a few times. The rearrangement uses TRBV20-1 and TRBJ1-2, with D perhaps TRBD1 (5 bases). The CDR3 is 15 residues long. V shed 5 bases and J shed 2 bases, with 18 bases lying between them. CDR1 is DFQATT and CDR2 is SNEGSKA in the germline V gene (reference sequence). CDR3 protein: CSAQLGPPENYGYTF. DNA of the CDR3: TGCAGTGCTCAGCTGGGACCCCCGGAGAACTATGGCTACACCTTC.

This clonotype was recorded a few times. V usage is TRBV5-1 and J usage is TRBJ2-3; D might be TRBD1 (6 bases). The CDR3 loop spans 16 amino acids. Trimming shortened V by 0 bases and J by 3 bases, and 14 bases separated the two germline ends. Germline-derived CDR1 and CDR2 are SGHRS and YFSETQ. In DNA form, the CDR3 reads TGCGCCAGCAGCTTGGACGGTCAGGGGATAACAGATACGCAGTATTTT. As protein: CASSLDGQGITDTQYF.

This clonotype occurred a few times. This chain's CDR3 is CSVESERGYTF. For the CDR3, the DNA is TGCAGCGTTGAATCCGAGCGGGGCTACACCTTC. V is TRBV29-1 and J is TRBJ1-2; no firm D call. Trimming pared 2 bases from V and 8 bases from J, leaving 9 bases between. Germline CDR1 is SQVTM and CDR2 is ANQGSEA. The CDR3 is made up of 11 amino acids. The whole variable domain, filled in from reference TRBV29-1 and TRBJ1-2, reads SAVISQKPSRDICQRGTSLTIQCQVDSQVTMMFWYRQQPGQSLTLIATANQGSEATYESGFVIDKFPISRPNLTFSTLTVSNMSPEDSSIYLCSVESERGYTFGSGTRLTVV.

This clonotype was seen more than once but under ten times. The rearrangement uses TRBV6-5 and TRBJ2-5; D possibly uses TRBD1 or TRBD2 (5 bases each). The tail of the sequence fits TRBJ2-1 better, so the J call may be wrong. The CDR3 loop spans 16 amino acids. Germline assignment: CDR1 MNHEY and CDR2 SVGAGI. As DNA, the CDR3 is TGTGCCAGCAGTTACAATTCTGGGGGATACTACAATGAGCAGTTCTTC. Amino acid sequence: CASSYNSGGYYNEQFF.

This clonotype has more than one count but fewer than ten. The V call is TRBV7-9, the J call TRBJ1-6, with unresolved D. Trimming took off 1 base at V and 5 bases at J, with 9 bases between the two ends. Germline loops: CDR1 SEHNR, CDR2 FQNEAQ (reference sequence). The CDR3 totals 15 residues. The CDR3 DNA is TGTGCCAGCAGCTTAGTAGGTCAGAATAATTCACCCCTCCACTTT. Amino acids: CASSLVGQNNSPLHF.

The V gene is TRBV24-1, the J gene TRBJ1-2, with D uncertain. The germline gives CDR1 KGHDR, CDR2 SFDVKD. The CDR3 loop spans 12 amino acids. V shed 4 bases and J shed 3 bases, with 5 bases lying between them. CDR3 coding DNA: TGTGCCACCAGTGACAACGACTATGGCTACACCTTC. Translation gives CATSDNDYGYTF.

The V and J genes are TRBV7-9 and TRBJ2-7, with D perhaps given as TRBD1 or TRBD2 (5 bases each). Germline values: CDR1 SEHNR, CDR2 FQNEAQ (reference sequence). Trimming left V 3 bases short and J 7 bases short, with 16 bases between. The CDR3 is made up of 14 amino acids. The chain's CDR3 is CASSFPGAPGEQYF. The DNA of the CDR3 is TGTGCCAGCAGCTTTCCCGGGGCCCCGGGAGAGCAGTACTTC.

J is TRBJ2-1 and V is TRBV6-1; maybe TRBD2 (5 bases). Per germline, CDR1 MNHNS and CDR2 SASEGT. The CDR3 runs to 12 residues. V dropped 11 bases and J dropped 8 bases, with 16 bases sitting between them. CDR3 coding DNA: TGTGCCTGCGACGAGGCCGGGGATGAGCAGTTCTTC. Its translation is CACDEAGDEQFF.

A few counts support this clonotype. CDR3 sequence reads: CASSLTLGGAWWDAPQHF. CDR3 in DNA: TGTGCCAGCAGCTTAACATTAGGTGGAGCCTGGTGGGATGCGCCCCAGCATTTT. The chain employs TRBV7-9 and TRBJ1-5; D ambiguous. Germline CDR1 reads SEHNR; CDR2 reads FQNEAQ (reference sequence). This CDR3 region has 18 residues. Trimming cost V 2 bases and J 9 bases, with 26 bases left between them. Full variable domain (outside the CDR3, taken from reference TRBV7-9 and TRBJ1-5): DTGVSQNPRHKITKRGQNVTFRCDPISEHNRLYWYRQTLGQGPEFLTYFQNEAQLEKSRLLSDRFSAERPKGSFSTLEIQRTEQGDSAMYLCASSLTLGGAWWDAPQHFGDGTRLSIL.

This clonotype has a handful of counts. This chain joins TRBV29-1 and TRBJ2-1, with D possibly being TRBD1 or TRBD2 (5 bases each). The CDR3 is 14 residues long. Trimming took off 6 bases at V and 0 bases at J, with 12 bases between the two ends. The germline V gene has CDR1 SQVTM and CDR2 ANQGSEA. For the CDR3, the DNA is TGCAGCGTAGGGGACGGAAGCTCCTACAATGAGCAGTTCTTC. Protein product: CSVGDGSSYNEQFF.

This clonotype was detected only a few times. CDR3 sequence reads: CASSLGRASYNEQFF. The CDR3 DNA is TGTGCCAGCAGCTTAGGGAGGGCCTCCTACAATGAGCAGTTCTTC. The chain links TRBV11-2 to TRBJ2-1, with D possibly matching TRBD2 (6 bases). CDR1 and CDR2 from the germline V gene are SGHAT and FQNNGV. The length of the CDR3 is 15 residues. Trimming stripped 1 base from V and 0 bases from J, with 7 bases between.

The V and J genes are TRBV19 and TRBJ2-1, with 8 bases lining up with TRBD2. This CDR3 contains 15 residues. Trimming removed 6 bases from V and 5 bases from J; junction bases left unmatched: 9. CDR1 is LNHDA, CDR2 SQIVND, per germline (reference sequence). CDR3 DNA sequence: TGTGCCAGTAGAATTAGCGGGATGGCCGACAATGAGCAGTTCTTC. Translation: CASRISGMADNEQFF.

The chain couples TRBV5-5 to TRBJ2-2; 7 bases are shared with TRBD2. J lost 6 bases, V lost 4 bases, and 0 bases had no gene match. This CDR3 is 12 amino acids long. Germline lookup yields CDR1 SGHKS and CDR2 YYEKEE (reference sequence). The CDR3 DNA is TGTGCCAGCAGCGGACTAGCCGGGGAGCTGTTTTTT. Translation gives CASSGLAGELFF. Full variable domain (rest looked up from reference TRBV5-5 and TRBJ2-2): DAGVTQSPTHLIKTRGQQVTLRCSPISGHKSVSWYQQVLGQGPQFIFQYYEKEERGRGNFPDRFSARQFPNYSSELNVNALLLGDSALYLCASSGLAGELFFGEGSRLTVL.

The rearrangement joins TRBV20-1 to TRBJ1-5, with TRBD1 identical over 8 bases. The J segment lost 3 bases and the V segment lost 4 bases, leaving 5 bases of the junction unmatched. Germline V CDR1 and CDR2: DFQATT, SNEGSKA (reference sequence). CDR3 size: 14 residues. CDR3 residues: CSATDRVYNQPQHF. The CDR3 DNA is TGCAGTGCTACGGACAGGGTCTACAATCAGCCCCAGCATTTT.

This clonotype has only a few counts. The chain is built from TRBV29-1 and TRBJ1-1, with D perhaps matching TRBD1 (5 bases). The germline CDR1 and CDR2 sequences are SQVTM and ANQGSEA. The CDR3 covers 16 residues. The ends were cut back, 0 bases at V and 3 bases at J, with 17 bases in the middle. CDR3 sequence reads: CSVEDQGRRSDTEAFF. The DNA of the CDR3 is TGCAGCGTTGAAGATCAGGGCAGGAGGAGCGACACTGAAGCTTTCTTT.

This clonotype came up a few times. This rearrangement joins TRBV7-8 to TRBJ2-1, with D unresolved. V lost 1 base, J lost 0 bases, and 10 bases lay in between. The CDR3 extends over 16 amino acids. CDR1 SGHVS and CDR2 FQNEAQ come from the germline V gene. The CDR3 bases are TGTGCCAGCAGCTTAGTTCAGGCAGGCTCCTACAATGAGCAGTTCTTC. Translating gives CASSLVQAGSYNEQFF.

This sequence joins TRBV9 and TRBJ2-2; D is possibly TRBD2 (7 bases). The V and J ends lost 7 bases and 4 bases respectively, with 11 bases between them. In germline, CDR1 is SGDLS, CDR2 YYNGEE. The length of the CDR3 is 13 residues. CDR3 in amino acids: CASGGAGTGELFF. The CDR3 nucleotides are TGTGCCAGCGGGGGGGCGGGCACCGGGGAGCTGTTTTTT.

The CDR3 loop is CARQGRFYNSPLHF. The CDR3 DNA is TGTGCCAGACAGGGGCGTTTCTATAATTCACCCCTCCACTTT. V and J are TRBV6-7 and TRBJ1-6; 7 bases agree with TRBD1. TRBV6-7 is classed as an ORF, of uncertain function. With V trimmed by 9 bases and J by 3 bases, 5 bases remained unmatched. There are 14 residues in the CDR3.

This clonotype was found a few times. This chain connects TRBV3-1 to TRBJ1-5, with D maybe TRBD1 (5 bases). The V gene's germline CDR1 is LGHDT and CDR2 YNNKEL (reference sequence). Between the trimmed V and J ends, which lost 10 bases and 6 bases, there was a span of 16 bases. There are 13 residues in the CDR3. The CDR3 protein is CAINIQQGQPQHF. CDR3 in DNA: TGTGCCATCAACATACAGCAGGGTCAGCCCCAGCATTTT.

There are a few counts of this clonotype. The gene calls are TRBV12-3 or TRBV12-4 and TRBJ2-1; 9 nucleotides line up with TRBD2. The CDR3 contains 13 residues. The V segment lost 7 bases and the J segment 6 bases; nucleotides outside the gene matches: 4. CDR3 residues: CASTNSGGNEQFF. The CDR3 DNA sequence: TGTGCCAGCACCAATAGCGGGGGCAATGAGCAGTTCTTC.

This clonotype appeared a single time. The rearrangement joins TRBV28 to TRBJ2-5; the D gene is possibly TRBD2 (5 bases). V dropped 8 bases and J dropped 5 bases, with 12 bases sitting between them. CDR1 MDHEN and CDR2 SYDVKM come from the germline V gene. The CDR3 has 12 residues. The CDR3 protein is CASGGGIETQYF. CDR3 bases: TGTGCCAGCGGAGGAGGAATCGAGACCCAGTACTTC. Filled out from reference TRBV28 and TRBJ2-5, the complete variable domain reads DVKVTQSSRYLVKRTGEKVFLECVQDMDHENMFWYRQDPGLGLRLIYFSYDVKMKEKGDIPEGYSVSREKKERFSLILESASTNQTSMYLCASGGGIETQYFGPGTRLLVL.

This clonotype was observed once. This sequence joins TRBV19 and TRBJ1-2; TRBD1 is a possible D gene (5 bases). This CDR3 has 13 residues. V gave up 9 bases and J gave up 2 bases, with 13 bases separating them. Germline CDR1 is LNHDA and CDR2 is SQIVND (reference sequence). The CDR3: CASNWDLNYGYTF. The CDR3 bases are TGTGCCAGCAATTGGGACCTCAACTATGGCTACACCTTC.

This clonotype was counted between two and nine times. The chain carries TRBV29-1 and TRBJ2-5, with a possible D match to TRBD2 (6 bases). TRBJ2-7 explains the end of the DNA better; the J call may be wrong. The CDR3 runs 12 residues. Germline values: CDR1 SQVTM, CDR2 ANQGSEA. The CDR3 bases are TGCAGCGTTCCGGGGGTGGCCTACGAGCAGTACTTC. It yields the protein CSVPGVAYEQYF.

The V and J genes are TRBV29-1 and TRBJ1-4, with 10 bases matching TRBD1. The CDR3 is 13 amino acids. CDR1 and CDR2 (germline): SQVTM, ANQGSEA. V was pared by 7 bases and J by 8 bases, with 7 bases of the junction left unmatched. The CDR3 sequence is CSAGRDRGEKLFF. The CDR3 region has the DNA TGCAGCGCCGGTAGGGACAGGGGCGAAAAACTGTTTTTT.

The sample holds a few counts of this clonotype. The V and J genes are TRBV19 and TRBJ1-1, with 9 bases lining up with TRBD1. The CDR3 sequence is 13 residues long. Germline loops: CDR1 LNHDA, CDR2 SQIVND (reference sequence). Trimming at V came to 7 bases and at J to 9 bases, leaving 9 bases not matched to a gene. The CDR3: CASNLDRGQKAFF. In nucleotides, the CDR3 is TGTGCCAGTAATTTGGACAGGGGACAAAAAGCTTTCTTT.

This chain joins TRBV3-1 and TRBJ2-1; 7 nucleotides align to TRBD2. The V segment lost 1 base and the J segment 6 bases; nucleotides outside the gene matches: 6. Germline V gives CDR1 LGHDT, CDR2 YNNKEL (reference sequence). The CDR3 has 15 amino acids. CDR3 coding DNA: TGTGCCAGCAGCCAAGCTATAGCGGGTGGCAATGAGCAGTTCTTC. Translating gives CASSQAIAGGNEQFF.

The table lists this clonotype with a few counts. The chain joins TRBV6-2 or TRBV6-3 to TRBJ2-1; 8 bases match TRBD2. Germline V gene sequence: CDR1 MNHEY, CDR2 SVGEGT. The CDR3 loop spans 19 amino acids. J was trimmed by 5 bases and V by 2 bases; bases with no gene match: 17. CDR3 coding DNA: TGTGCCAGCAGTTACCGGCCGGGGCCGGGGGGGCCATCAAACAATGAGCAGTTCTTC. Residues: CASSYRPGPGGPSNNEQFF.

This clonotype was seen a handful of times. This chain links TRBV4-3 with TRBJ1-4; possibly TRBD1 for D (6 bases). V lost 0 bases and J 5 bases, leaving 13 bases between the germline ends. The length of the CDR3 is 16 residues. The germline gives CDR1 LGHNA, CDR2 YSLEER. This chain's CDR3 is CASSQDWGQLNEKLFF. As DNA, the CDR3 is TGCGCCAGCAGCCAAGATTGGGGACAACTCAATGAAAAACTGTTTTTT.

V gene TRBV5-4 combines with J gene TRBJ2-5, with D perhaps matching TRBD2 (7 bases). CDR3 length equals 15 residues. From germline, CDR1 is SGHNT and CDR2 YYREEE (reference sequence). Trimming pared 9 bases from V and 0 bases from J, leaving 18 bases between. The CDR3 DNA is TGTGCCACGCGAGAGGGGGGGGCCCACCAAGAGACCCAGTACTTC. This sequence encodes CATREGGAHQETQYF.

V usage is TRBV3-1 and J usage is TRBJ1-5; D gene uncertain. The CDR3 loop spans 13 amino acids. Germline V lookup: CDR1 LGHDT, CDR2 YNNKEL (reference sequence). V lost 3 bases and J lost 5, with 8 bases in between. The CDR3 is CASSQLVHQPQHF. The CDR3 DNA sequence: TGTGCCAGCAGCCAGCTAGTTCATCAGCCCCAGCATTTT.

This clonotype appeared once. The CDR3 nucleotides read TGCAGCGTTGGGGTCAGAGTAGCGGGGGCCTTCAATGAGCAGTTCTTC. Amino acid sequence: CSVGVRVAGAFNEQFF. The V call is TRBV29-1, the J call TRBJ2-1, with 9 bases lining up with TRBD2. Germline assignment: CDR1 SQVTM and CDR2 ANQGSEA. CDR3 size: 16 residues. Trimming cost V 4 bases and J 6 bases; bases outside gene matches: 13.